What follows describes a single T cell receptor beta chain. The source of the sample is a study of blood T cell repertoires in COVID-19. Study in general: Researchers got acute and convalescent COVID-19 samples from the United States, Italy and Spain. PBMCs, B-cell-depleted T cells, or T cells were the source of the cDNA or gDNA that made up the material.

In the study's own analysis: Researchers report that nucleated cell counts were estimated from reference gene primer amplification. The repertoire was sequenced with immunoSEQ multiplex PCR; TCRdb's copy has only in-frame clones and lacks some. That table gives V, J and clone size, and the DNA gave D and trimming. The sample contains 200,000 or so clones, 70% to 85% of which appear only once. Specimen: peripheral blood. The receptor's source is a human donor in a cohort sampled during active COVID-19.

CDR3: CASSPAGQGAYNEQFF. The CDR3 bases are TGTGCCAGTAGTCCTGCTGGACAGGGGGCCTACAATGAGCAGTTCTTC. The genes are TRBV19 and TRBJ2-1, with 10 nucleotides matching TRBD1. The CDR3 is 16 residues long. CDR1 is LNHDA and CDR2 is SQIVND in the germline V gene (reference sequence). V lost 5 bases and J lost 2; bases outside the gene matches: 6.